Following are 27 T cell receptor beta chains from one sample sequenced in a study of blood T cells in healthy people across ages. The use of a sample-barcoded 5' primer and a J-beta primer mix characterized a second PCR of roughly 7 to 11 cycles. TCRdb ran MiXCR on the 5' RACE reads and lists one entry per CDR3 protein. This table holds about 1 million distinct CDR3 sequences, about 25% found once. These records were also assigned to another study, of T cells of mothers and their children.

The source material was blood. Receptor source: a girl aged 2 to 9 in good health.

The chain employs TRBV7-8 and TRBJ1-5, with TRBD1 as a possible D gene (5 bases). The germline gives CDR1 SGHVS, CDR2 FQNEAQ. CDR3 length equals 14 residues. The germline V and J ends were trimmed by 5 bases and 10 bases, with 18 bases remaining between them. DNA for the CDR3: TGTGCCAGCAGCCCGCAGGACGACAGAAGACCCCAGCATTTT. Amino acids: CASSPQDDRRPQHF. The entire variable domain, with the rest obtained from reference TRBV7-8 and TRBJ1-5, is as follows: GAGVSQSPRYKVAKRGQDVALRCDPISGHVSLFWYQQALGQGPEFLTYFQNEAQLDKSGLPSDRFFAERPEGSVSTLKIQRTQQEDSAVYLCASSPQDDRRPQHFGDGTRLSIL.

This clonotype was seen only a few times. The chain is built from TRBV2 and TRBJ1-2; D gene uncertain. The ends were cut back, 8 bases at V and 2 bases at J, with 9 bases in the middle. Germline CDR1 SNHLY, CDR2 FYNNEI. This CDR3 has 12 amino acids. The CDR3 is CASAWGNYGYTF. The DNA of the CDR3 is TGTGCCAGCGCATGGGGAAACTATGGCTACACCTTC.

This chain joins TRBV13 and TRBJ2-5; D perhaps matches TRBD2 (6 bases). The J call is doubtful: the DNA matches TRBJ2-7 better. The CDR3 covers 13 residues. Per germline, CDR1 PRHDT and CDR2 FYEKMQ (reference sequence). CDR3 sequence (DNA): TGTGCCAGCAGCCGAGACGGGAGATACGAGCAGTACTTC. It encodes CASSRDGRYEQYF.

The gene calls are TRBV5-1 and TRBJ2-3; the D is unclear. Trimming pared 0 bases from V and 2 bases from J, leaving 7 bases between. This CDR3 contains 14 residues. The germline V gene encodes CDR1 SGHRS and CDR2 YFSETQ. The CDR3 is CASSLGDLTDTQYF. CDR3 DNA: TGCGCCAGCAGCTTGGGGGATCTCACAGATACGCAGTATTTT. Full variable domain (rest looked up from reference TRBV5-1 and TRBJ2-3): KAGVTQTPRYLIKTRGQQVTLSCSPISGHRSVSWYQQTPGQGLQFLFEYFSETQRNKGNFPGRFSGRQFSNSRSEMNVSTLELGDSALYLCASSLGDLTDTQYFGPGTRLTVL.

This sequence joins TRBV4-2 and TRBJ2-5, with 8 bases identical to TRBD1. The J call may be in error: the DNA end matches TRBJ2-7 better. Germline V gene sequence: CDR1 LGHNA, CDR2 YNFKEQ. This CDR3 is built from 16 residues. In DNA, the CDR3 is TGTGCCAGCAGCTCCCAAACAGGGGGGTCCTCCTACGAGCAGTACTTC. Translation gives CASSSQTGGSSYEQYF.

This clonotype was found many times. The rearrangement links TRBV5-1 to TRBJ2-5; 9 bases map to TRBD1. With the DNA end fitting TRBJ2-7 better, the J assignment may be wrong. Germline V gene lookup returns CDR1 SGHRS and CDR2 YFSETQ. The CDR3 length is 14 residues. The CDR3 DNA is TGCGCCAGCAGCTACTCCGGACAGGGGTACGAGCAGTACTTC. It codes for CASSYSGQGYEQYF.

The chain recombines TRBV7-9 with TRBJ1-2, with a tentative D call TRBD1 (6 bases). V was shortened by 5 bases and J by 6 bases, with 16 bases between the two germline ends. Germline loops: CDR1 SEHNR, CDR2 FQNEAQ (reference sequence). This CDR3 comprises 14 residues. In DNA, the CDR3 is TGTGCCAGCAGCGGCTACGACAGGACCAATGGCTACACCTTC. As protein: CASSGYDRTNGYTF.

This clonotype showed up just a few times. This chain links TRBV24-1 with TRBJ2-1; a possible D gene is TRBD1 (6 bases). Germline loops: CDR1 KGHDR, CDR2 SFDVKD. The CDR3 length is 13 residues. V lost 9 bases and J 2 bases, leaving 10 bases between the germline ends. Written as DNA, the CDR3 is TGTGCCACCGGGGACACACCCTACAATGAGCAGTTCTTC. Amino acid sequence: CATGDTPYNEQFF.

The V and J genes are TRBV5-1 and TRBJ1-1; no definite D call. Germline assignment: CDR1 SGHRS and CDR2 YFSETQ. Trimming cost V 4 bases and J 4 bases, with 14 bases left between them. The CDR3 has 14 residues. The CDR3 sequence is CASSPGRVVTEAFF. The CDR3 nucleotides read TGCGCCAGCAGCCCAGGACGGGTTGTCACTGAAGCTTTCTTT. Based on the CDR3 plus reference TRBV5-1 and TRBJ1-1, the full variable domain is KAGVTQTPRYLIKTRGQQVTLSCSPISGHRSVSWYQQTPGQGLQFLFEYFSETQRNKGNFPGRFSGRQFSNSRSEMNVSTLELGDSALYLCASSPGRVVTEAFFGQGTRLTVV.

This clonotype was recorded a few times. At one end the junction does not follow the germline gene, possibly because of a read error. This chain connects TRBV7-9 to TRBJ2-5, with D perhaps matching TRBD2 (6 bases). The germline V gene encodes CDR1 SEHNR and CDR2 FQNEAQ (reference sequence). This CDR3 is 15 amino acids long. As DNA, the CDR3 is TGTGCCAGCAGCTTGGGGGGAAGCCCACAAGAGACCCGGTACTTC. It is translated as CASSLGGSPQETRYF.

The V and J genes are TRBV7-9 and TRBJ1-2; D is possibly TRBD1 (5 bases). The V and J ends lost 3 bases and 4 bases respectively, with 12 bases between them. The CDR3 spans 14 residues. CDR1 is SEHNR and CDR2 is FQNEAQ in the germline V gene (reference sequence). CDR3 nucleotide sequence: TGTGCCAGCAGCTTCGCGGGGCGGAGCTATGGCTACACCTTC. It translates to CASSFAGRSYGYTF.

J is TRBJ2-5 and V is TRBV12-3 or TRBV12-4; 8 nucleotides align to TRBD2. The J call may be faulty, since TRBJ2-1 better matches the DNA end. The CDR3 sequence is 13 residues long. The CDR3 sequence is CASTSGSLNEQFF. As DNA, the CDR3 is TGTGCCAGCACCAGCGGGAGTCTAAATGAGCAGTTCTTC.

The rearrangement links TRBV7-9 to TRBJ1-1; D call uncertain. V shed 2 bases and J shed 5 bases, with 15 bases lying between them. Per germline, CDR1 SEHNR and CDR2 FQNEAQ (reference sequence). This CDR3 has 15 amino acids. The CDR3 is CASSLPSGLGTEAFF. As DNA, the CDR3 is TGTGCCAGCAGCTTACCCTCAGGCCTAGGGACTGAAGCTTTCTTT.

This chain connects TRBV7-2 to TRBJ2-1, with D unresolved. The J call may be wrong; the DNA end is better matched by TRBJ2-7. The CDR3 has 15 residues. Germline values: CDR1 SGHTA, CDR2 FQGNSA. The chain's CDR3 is CASSPRGVGSYEQYF. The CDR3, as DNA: TGTGCCAGCAGCCCCCGTGGCGTGGGGTCCTACGAGCAGTACTTC.

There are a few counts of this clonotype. The CDR3 region has the DNA TGCGCCAGCAGCCAAGTTTTCACCGGGGAGCTGTTTTTT. It specifies CASSQVFTGELFF. The rearrangement joins TRBV4-1 to TRBJ2-2; D not certain. In germline, CDR1 is MGHRA, CDR2 YSYEKL. CDR3 size: 13 residues. The germline V and J ends were trimmed by 1 base and 4 bases, with 4 bases remaining between them.

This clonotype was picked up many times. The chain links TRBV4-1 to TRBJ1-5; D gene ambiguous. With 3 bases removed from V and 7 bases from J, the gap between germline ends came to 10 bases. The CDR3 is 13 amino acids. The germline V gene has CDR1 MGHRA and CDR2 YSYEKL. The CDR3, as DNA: TGCGCCAGCAGCCACCCCACCGGACAGCCCCAGCATTTT. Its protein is CASSHPTGQPQHF.

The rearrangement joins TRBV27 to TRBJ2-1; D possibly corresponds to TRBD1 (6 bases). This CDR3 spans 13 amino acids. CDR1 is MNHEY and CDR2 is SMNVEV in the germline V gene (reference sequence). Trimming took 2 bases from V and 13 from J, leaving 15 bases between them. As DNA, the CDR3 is TGTGCCAGCAGTTTACTTCCTACAGGGAGTCAGTTCTTC. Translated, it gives CASSLLPTGSQFF.

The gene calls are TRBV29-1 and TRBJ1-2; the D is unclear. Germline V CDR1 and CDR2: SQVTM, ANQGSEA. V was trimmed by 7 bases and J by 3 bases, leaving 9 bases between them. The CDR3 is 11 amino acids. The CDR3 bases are TGCAGCGCCAGTGGGGACTATGGCTACACCTTC. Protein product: CSASGDYGYTF.

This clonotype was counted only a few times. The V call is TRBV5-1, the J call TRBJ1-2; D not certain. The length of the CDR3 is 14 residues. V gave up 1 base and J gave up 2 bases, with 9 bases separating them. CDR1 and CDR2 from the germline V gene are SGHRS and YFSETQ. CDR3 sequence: CASSLTYKNYGYTF. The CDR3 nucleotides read TGCGCCAGCAGCTTGACCTACAAGAACTATGGCTACACCTTC.

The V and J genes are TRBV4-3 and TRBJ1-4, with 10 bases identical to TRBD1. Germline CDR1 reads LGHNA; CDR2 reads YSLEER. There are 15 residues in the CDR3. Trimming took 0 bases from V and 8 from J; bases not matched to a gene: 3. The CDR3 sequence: CASSQERGQGEKLFF. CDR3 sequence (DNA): TGCGCCAGCAGCCAAGAGCGGGGACAGGGGGAAAAACTGTTTTTT.

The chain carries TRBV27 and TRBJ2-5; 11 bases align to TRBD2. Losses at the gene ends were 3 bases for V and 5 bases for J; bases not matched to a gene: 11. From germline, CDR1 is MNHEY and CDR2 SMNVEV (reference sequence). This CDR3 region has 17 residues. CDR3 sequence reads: CASSLGTSGRLDETQYF. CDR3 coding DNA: TGTGCCAGCAGTTTGGGAACTAGCGGGAGACTAGATGAGACCCAGTACTTC.

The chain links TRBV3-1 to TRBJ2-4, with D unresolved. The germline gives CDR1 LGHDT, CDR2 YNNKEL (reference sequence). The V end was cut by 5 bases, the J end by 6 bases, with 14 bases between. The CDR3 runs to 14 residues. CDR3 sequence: CASSSQLGPNIQYF. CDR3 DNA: TGTGCCAGCAGCTCTCAGTTGGGCCCAAACATTCAGTACTTC. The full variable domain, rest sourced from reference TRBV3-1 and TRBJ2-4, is DTAVSQTPKYLVTQMGNDKSIKCEQNLGHDTMYWYKQDSKKFLKIMFSYNNKELIINETVPNRFSPKSPDKAHLNLHINSLELGDSAVYFCASSSQLGPNIQYFGAGTRLSVL.

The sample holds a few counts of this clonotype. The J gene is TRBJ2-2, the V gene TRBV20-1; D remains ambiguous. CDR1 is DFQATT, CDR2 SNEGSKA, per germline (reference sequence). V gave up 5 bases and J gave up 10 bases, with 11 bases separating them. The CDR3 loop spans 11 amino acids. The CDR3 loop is CSAVAGQELFF. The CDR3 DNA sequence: TGCAGTGCTGTCGCCGGCCAGGAGCTGTTTTTT.

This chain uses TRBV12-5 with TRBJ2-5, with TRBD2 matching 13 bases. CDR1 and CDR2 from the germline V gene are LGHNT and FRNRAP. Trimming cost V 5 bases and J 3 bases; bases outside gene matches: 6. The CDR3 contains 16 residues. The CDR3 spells CASGTGLAGVEETQYF. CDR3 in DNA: TGTGCTAGTGGTACAGGACTAGCGGGAGTTGAAGAGACCCAGTACTTC.

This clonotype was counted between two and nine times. CDR3 nucleotide sequence: TGTGCCAGCAGTCCGCTGGGGACCCCTGAGACCCAGTACTTC. Its protein product is CASSPLGTPETQYF. The rearrangement joins TRBV12-3 or TRBV12-4 to TRBJ2-5; either TRBD1 or TRBD2 may fit D (5 bases each). The CDR3 extends over 14 amino acids. Between the trimmed V and J ends, which lost 5 bases and 5 bases, there was a span of 15 bases.

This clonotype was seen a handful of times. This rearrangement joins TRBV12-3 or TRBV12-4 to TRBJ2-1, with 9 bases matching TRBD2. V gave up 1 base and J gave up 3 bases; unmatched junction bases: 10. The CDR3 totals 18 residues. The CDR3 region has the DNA TGTGCCAGCAGTTTAGGGACTAGCGCAACCTATCTCTACAATGAGCAGTTCTTC. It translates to CASSLGTSATYLYNEQFF.

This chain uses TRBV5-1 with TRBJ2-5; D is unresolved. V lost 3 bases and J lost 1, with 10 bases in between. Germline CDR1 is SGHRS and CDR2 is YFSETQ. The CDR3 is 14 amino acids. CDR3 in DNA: TGCGCCAGCAGCTGGACGGGTCCCCAAGAGACCCAGTACTTC. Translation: CASSWTGPQETQYF.